This T cell receptor (beta chain) is from a study of CD8+ T cells in alopecia areata. The CDR3 sequence is 15 residues long. CDR1 is SGHRS, CDR2 YFSETQ, per germline. V trimming: 1 base; J trimming: 3 bases; junction bases outside the gene matches: 2. Investigators isolated RNA and reverse transcribed it into cDNA to act as the sequencing template. Generated by immunoSEQ multiplex PCR, the TCRdb table keeps only in-frame clones and is missing some. The table includes over 200,000 clones, 64% detected once. Documented treatment: oral pan-JAK inhibitor, 5-10 mg twice daily. The chain recombines TRBV5-1 with TRBJ2-5, with 11 bases fitting TRBD2. This receptor was obtained from a human donor with alopecia areata. The sequences come from CD4+ T cells sorted from blood, collected at week 4, from a patient treated with tofacitinib. The chain's CDR3 is CASSLWGLAEETQYF. CDR3 nucleotides: TGCGCCAGCAGCTTGTGGGGACTAGCGGAAGAGACCCAGTACTTC.